The following is a TCR beta chain sequence with its context. Profiled with immunoSEQ multiplex PCR; TCRdb holds only in-frame clones, not every one. The table records roughly 260,000 clones, over 75% of them present only once. This specimen belongs to a study of blood T cell repertoires in COVID-19. This CDR3 has 13 residues. The germline gives CDR1 KGHDR, CDR2 SFDVKD. V lost 4 bases and J 5 bases, leaving 11 bases between the germline ends. The rearrangement joins TRBV24-1 to TRBJ2-7, with a weak D call TRBD1 (6 bases). The clonotype originates from a woman aged 50 to 60 with acute or convalescent COVID-19. The sequenced sample consisted of peripheral blood. The CDR3 loop reads CATSDPRTDEQYF. For the CDR3, the DNA is TGTGCCACCAGTGACCCCCGGACAGACGAGCAGTACTTC.